These 23 T cell receptor beta chains were sequenced from one sample in a study of tumour-infiltrating T cells in Burkitt lymphoma. Here immunoSEQ multiplex PCR was the method, and the copy in TCRdb shows in-frame clones only, minus some. The data show 3,800 or so clones, roughly 17% seen once. The sequenced sample was tumor tissue. The source is a human donor with diffuse large B-cell lymphoma. Some clones in this sample may be carry-over from other donors' samples.

This clone is classed as medium-sized. The chain carries TRBV9 and TRBJ1-1; no firm D call. Germline CDR1 is SGDLS and CDR2 is YYNGEE. Trimming took 4 bases from V and 4 from J, leaving 11 bases between them. This CDR3 contains 13 residues. The CDR3 spells CASSTPGITEAFF. CDR3 DNA: TGTGCCAGCAGCACCCCTGGGATCACTGAAGCTTTCTTT.

The chain combines TRBV4-2 with TRBJ1-1, with D perhaps TRBD1 (5 bases). Per germline, CDR1 LGHNA and CDR2 YNFKEQ. This CDR3 contains 16 residues. V was clipped by 4 bases and J by 4 bases, with 19 bases between them. The CDR3 spells CASSPSPRGVGTEAFF. DNA of the CDR3: TGTGCCAGCAGCCCCTCACCTAGGGGAGTTGGCACTGAAGCTTTCTTT.

This chain joins TRBV6-4 and TRBJ2-1, with a weak D call TRBD2 (5 bases). V shed 0 bases and J shed 9 bases, with 9 bases lying between them. The CDR3 extends over 13 amino acids. In germline, CDR1 is MRHNA, CDR2 SNTAGT. CDR3 sequence: CASSDSSEGEQFF. CDR3 coding DNA: TGTGCCAGCAGTGACTCTAGCGAAGGTGAGCAGTTCTTC.

J is TRBJ1-5 and V is TRBV15, with D perhaps TRBD1 (5 bases). The CDR3 loop spans 16 amino acids. Trimming removed 0 bases at V and 11 bases at J, with 20 bases between. Germline lookup yields CDR1 LNHNV and CDR2 YYDKDF (reference sequence). The CDR3: CATSREPRHRGGAQHF. In DNA, the CDR3 is TGTGCCACCAGCAGAGAACCCCGCCACCGCGGGGGAGCCCAGCATTTT. The entire variable domain, with the rest obtained from reference TRBV15 and TRBJ1-5, is as follows: DAMVIQNPRYQVTQFGKPVTLSCSQTLNHNVMYWYQQKSSQAPKLLFHYYDKDFNNEADTPDNFQSRRPNTSFCFLDIRSPGLGDTAMYLCATSREPRHRGGAQHFGDGTRLSIL.

The chain combines TRBV4-3 with TRBJ1-1; D is unclear. V was cut by 0 bases and J by 5 bases, with 16 bases left in between. Germline CDR1 reads LGHNA; CDR2 reads YSLEER. This CDR3 comprises 16 residues. The CDR3 is CASSQDHEDARTEAFF. The DNA for the CDR3 is TGCGCCAGCAGCCAAGATCATGAAGACGCGCGAACTGAAGCTTTCTTT.

This clone has only a few counts. V usage is TRBV11-3 and J usage is TRBJ2-7; D remains unclear. The V end was cut by 2 bases, the J end by 6 bases, with 11 bases between. CDR1 and CDR2 (germline): SGHNT, YENEEA. This CDR3 has 13 residues. The CDR3 region has the DNA TGTGCCAGCAGCTTACTCCGGGTCCCCGAGCAGTACTTC. It is translated as CASSLLRVPEQYF.

The genes are TRBV18 and TRBJ1-2; D might be TRBD1 (6 bases). Germline CDR1 is KGHSH and CDR2 is LQKENI. The V and J ends lost 3 bases and 2 bases respectively, with 10 bases between them. This CDR3 region has 14 residues. CDR3 nucleotide sequence: TGTGCCAGCTCACCGGGACAACAGAACTATGGCTACACCTTC. Its translation is CASSPGQQNYGYTF. Complete variable domain (other parts from reference TRBV18 and TRBJ1-2): NAGVMQNPRHLVRRRGQEARLRCSPMKGHSHVYWYRQLPEEGLKFMVYLQKENIIDESGMPKERFSAEFPKEGPSILRIQQVVRGDSAAYFCASSPGQQNYGYTFGSGTRLTVV.

V usage is TRBV5-8 and J usage is TRBJ1-1; maybe TRBD1 (5 bases). Germline V gene data show CDR1 as SGHTS and CDR2 as YDEGEE. This CDR3 has 14 residues. Trimming left V 10 bases short and J 3 bases short, with 19 bases between. The CDR3 sequence: CAAWGWVLDTEAFF. DNA for the CDR3: TGTGCCGCTTGGGGGTGGGTTTTGGACACTGAAGCTTTCTTT.

The J gene is TRBJ1-5, the V gene TRBV27, with 10 positions matching TRBD1. The CDR3 totals 17 residues. The germline V gene encodes CDR1 MNHEY and CDR2 SMNVEV (reference sequence). Trimming at V came to 2 bases and at J to 3 bases, leaving 7 bases not matched to a gene. CDR3 DNA: TGTGCCAGCAGTTTAGCCCAGACAGGGGGCGCCAATCAGCCCCAGCATTTT. Its translation: CASSLAQTGGANQPQHF.

This chain uses TRBV2 with TRBJ1-3; D gene unclear. The CDR3 contains 14 residues. V gave up 0 bases and J gave up 0 bases, with 3 bases separating them. Germline CDR1 reads SNHLY; CDR2 reads FYNNEI. The CDR3 DNA follows: TGTGCCAGCAGTGAAGCTAGCTCTGGAAACACCATATATTTT. This sequence encodes CASSEASSGNTIYF.

The V gene is TRBV6-5, the J gene TRBJ2-6; D may correspond to TRBD1 or TRBD2 (6 bases each). Germline V gene lookup returns CDR1 MNHEY and CDR2 SVGAGI. The V end lost 6 bases, the J end lost 2 bases, and 11 bases lay between the germline ends. CDR3 length: 15 residues. The CDR3: CASSNREAGANVLTF. The CDR3 nucleotides read TGTGCCAGCAGCAACAGGGAGGCTGGGGCCAACGTCCTGACTTTC.

This clone was counted between two and nine times. V gene TRBV6-1 combines with J gene TRBJ1-4; D remains ambiguous. Between the trimmed V and J ends, which lost 6 bases and 0 bases, there was a span of 8 bases. This CDR3 comprises 14 residues. Germline CDR1 reads MNHNS; CDR2 reads SASEGT. The CDR3 here is CASREHATNEKLFF. As DNA, the CDR3 is TGTGCCAGCAGGGAGCATGCAACTAATGAAAAACTGTTTTTT.

This clone was seen only a few times. The V call is TRBV11-2, the J call TRBJ1-1; D is possibly TRBD1 (6 bases). Trimming removed 5 bases at V and 2 bases at J, with 12 bases between. CDR1 is SGHAT, CDR2 FQNNGV, per germline. CDR3 size: 14 residues. The CDR3 nucleotides are TGTGCCAGCAGCCGCGGACAGTTTAACACTGAAGCTTTCTTT. Translation: CASSRGQFNTEAFF.

This chain connects TRBV5-6 to TRBJ2-5, with D maybe TRBD2 (7 bases). There are 16 residues in the CDR3. Germline CDR1 is SGHDT and CDR2 is YYEEEE. The V end was cut by 1 base, the J end by 0 bases, with 13 bases between. The CDR3 region is CASSLWAGAHQETQYF. The CDR3 DNA reads as TGTGCCAGCAGCTTGTGGGCGGGGGCCCACCAAGAGACCCAGTACTTC.

This clone was detected a few times. This CDR3 is CASSVPGQSYEQYF. In nucleotides, the CDR3 is TGTGCCAGCAGCGTCCCGGGACAGTCCTACGAGCAGTACTTC. The chain carries TRBV5-4 and TRBJ2-7, with TRBD1 matching 7 bases. Germline V lookup: CDR1 SGHNT, CDR2 YYREEE (reference sequence). Trimming took 4 bases from V and 1 from J; bases not matched to a gene: 5. The CDR3 has 14 residues.

This chain connects TRBV7-3 to TRBJ2-7; 7 bases fit TRBD2. V lost 2 bases and J lost 0; bases outside the gene matches: 4. The CDR3 loop spans 15 amino acids. Germline V gene data show CDR1 as SGHTA and CDR2 as FQGTGA. CDR3 residues: CASSLWGGTSYEQYF. As DNA, the CDR3 is TGTGCCAGCAGCTTATGGGGGGGGACCTCCTACGAGCAGTACTTC.

This chain links TRBV7-9 with TRBJ1-1; D unresolved. CDR1 is SEHNR and CDR2 is FQNEAQ in the germline V gene (reference sequence). Deletions cut 5 bases from V and 0 bases from J, with 16 bases between. The CDR3 has 16 amino acids. CDR3: CASSPSTGVMNTEAFF. CDR3 DNA sequence: TGTGCCAGCAGCCCCTCGACGGGAGTTATGAACACTGAAGCTTTCTTT.

The chain combines TRBV18 with TRBJ2-2; D not certain. The CDR3 length is 17 residues. Per germline, CDR1 KGHSH and CDR2 LQKENI. Trimming removed 2 bases at V and 0 bases at J, with 13 bases between. CDR3 nucleotide sequence: TGTGCCAGCTCACCAGTAGTGAGTCAGACGAACACCGGGGAGCTGTTTTTT. It encodes CASSPVVSQTNTGELFF.

V and J are TRBV4-3 and TRBJ2-7; 8 nucleotides align to TRBD2. J lost 2 bases, V lost 0 bases, and 3 bases had no gene match. There are 15 residues in the CDR3. In germline, CDR1 is LGHNA, CDR2 YSLEER. This CDR3 is CASSQDIAGPYEQYF. CDR3 nucleotides: TGCGCCAGCAGCCAAGATATAGCGGGGCCCTACGAGCAGTACTTC.

The chain uses TRBV5-1 and TRBJ2-7; 11 bases align to TRBD2. The CDR3 loop spans 15 amino acids. V lost 4 bases to trimming and J lost 0 bases; unmatched junction nucleotides: 3. Germline CDR1 SGHRS, CDR2 YFSETQ. CDR3 bases: TGCGCCAGCAGCGGGACTAGCGGTAACTCCTACGAGCAGTACTTC. This encodes CASSGTSGNSYEQYF.

The rearrangement uses TRBV2 and TRBJ2-7; D call uncertain. This CDR3 is built from 13 residues. CDR1 SNHLY and CDR2 FYNNEI come from the germline V gene. V was shortened by 5 bases and J by 7 bases, with 15 bases between the two germline ends. In DNA, the CDR3 is TGTGCCAGCAGTTATTCCCAACTTGGAGAGCAGTACTTC. It encodes CASSYSQLGEQYF.

The chain couples TRBV4-3 to TRBJ2-2; TRBD1 matches 8 bases. V shed 4 bases and J 3 bases; nucleotides not matched to a gene: 10. Looked up from germline, CDR1 is LGHNA and CDR2 is YSLEER. There are 17 residues in the CDR3. CDR3 in DNA: TGCGCCAGCAGCCGAAGGGTATACAGGGGGTACACCGGGGAGCTGTTTTTT. It encodes CASSRRVYRGYTGELFF.

This clone was seen only a few times. The V call is TRBV5-4, the J call TRBJ2-1; no clear D. CDR1 and CDR2 from the germline V gene are SGHNT and YYREEE (reference sequence). V gave up 0 bases and J gave up 7 bases, with 5 bases separating them. The CDR3 covers 12 residues. DNA of the CDR3: TGTGCCAGCAGCTTGGCGGAGAATGAGCAGTTCTTC. Translating it yields CASSLAENEQFF.